The sequence of this T cell receptor beta chain was determined in a study of molecular identifiers for immune sequencing clone quantification (dated by TCRdb to the late 2010s). Regarding the complete study: For a replicate experiment, RNA from approximately 20,000 or 98,000 naive CD8 T cells was divided into five aliquots, and four of the five aliquots were sequenced. This methods study used CD8 T cells to benchmark TCR RNA copy counting and molecular-identifier clustering-based TCR repertoire sequencing (MIDCIRS).

Preparation of the library involved PCR. TCRdb names Illumina HiSeq 4000 as the instrument used. Bulk TCR libraries were made following a previously described method, with the TCR primers given in Table S5. Total RNA was purified with the Qiagen AllPrep DNA/RNA kit. Before any analysis, reads coming from multiple sequencing runs of the same library were combined into one pool. The paper's data handling went like this. Reads were retained only if the reads had an exact TCR constant sequence, and the retained reads were trimmed to 150 nt and grouped according to their 12-nt molecular barcodes. Reads within each barcode group were sub-clustered using a 15% Levenshtein threshold, and quality-weighted consensus sequences were constructed for each RNA molecule. Non-functional sequences were excluded, and lower-count sequences lying one edit away from another sequence were also excluded. On the basis of fitting two negative binomial distributions, barcode sub-clusters with fewer than 20% of the maximum read count were discarded. TCRdb cleaned the public reads at Q25 with fastp, built clones with MiXCR and kept in-frame beta chains. Each record represents a unique CDR3 protein, reported with the most common genes and DNA among its rows. The V and J calls come from TCRdb's annotation, not from the publication. A total of about 320,000 distinct CDR3 sequences appear in this sample, about 20% of them only once. 0.81% of the sample belongs to the ten largest clones.

This clonotype was observed at least ten times. Its antigen remains unidentified. Per-base quality was not reported, and no clone a single base away is much larger than it. Libraries of naive CD8 T cells were built from around 18,000 to 910,000 sorted cells, with 10%, 30% or 50% of the purified RNA used. Naive CD8 T cells were FACS-sorted as CD8+CD4-CCR7+CD45RA+ on a BD FACSAria II into RLT Plus buffer. To test detection sensitivity, Jurkat RNA equivalent to roughly nine TCR copies was spiked into samples of about 18,000-1,000,000 naive CD8 T cells. CD8 T cells were enriched using RosetteSep CD8+ T Cell Enrichment Cocktail and Ficoll-Paque, and the enriched cells then underwent ACK red cell lysis. Study-wide conclusions, independent of this receptor: In CMV-specific effector cells, clones with more than 20 RNA copies contained over 97% of molecules, whereas in naive cells such clones contained under 1% of molecules. A single cell's worth of spiked-in Jurkat TCR RNA was reported detectable even among 850,000 to 1,000,000 naive CD8 T cells. Modeling gave 3 to 3.5 recovered TCR RNA copies per cell versus 9.5 to 10 by digital PCR, implying roughly 29% capture efficiency. Spiked-in Jurkat TCR RNA (approximately 10 copies' worth), which is not part of the donor repertoire, was contained in the naive libraries. When barcode sub-clustering was omitted, TCR diversity was inflated by chimeric consensus sequences, with chimeras reaching as high as 47%. Identical TCR molecules sharing a barcode could cause highly expanded clone sizes to be underestimated.

V lost 5 bases and J lost 6 bases, and the count of bases not matched to a germline gene is 5. The CDR3 covers 13 residues, taking in both the cysteine and the phenylalanine. Only the CDR3 region is kept as DNA, spanning 39 bases read in frame from base 1. This sequence was found in a human donor in good health. Some libraries in this study had Jurkat cell RNA spiked in. Sequenced input: naive CD8+ T cells from blood, with Jurkat cell RNA spiked in. The sample's cell subset or site label, in plain terms: FACS-sorted CD8+CD4-CCR7+CD45RA+ naive T cells. Recombination connected TRBV12-3 or TRBV12-4 to TRBJ1-2; TRBD1 aligns with 8 central bases. The DNA reads TGTGCCAGCAGTGGGGACAGGCGTGATGGCTACACCTTC. Translation gives CASSGDRRDGYTF.